The 22 T cell receptor beta chains reported below all come from one sample, sequenced in a study of cytomegalovirus exposure and HLA in healthy donors. The method was immunoSEQ multiplex PCR; TCRdb's version includes in-frame clones alone and lacks a portion of them. The sample shows approximately 140,000 clones, 70% to 90% of them seen only once. Sequencing input: PBMCs. These receptors were taken from a man aged 18-30 years in good health and CMV-seronegative.

The rearrangement uses TRBV7-2 and TRBJ1-1, with 9 nucleotides matching TRBD1. Germline V gene lookup returns CDR1 SGHTA and CDR2 FQGNSA. J lost 4 bases, V lost 5 bases, and 5 bases had no gene match. The CDR3 runs to 14 residues. The CDR3, as DNA: TGTGCCAGCAGCCAGGGACAGGGAGTCACTGAAGCTTTCTTT. As protein: CASSQGQGVTEAFF. The full variable domain, with the rest looked up from reference TRBV7-2 and TRBJ1-1, is GAGVSQSPSNKVTEKGKDVELRCDPISGHTALYWYRQSLGQGLEFLIYFQGNSAPDKSGLPSDRFSAERTGGSVSTLTIQRTQQEDSAVYLCASSQGQGVTEAFFGQGTRLTVV.

The chain has TRBV7-2 and TRBJ2-5; 16 bases are shared with TRBD2. Germline V gene data show CDR1 as SGHTA and CDR2 as FQGNSA. CDR3 length: 17 residues. The J segment lost 5 bases and the V segment lost 6 bases, leaving 9 bases of the junction unmatched. The CDR3 nucleotides are TGTGCCAGCAGACCGGGACTAGCGGGAGGGCCGATCGAGACCCAGTACTTC. Protein sequence: CASRPGLAGGPIETQYF.

CDR3 DNA: TGTGCCAGCAGTGAGACGGGACACGACGAGCAGTTCTTC. Protein sequence: CASSETGHDEQFF. The rearrangement joins TRBV25-1 to TRBJ2-1; TRBD1 might be the D (6 bases). The CDR3 spans 13 residues. Between the trimmed V and J ends, which lost 3 bases and 10 bases, there was a span of 13 bases. Germline CDR1 MGHDK, CDR2 SYGVNS.

V gene TRBV27 combines with J gene TRBJ2-3; TRBD2 aligns across 7 bases. V was clipped by 2 bases and J by 4 bases; unmatched bases: 6. The CDR3 is 15 amino acids. Germline lookup yields CDR1 MNHEY and CDR2 SMNVEV (reference sequence). The CDR3 spells CASSLLAEVADTQYF. The CDR3 DNA sequence: TGTGCCAGCAGTTTACTAGCGGAAGTAGCAGATACGCAGTATTTT.

The rearrangement links TRBV5-1 to TRBJ1-1; D call uncertain. Trimming left V 4 bases short and J 0 bases short, with 13 bases between. Germline values: CDR1 SGHRS, CDR2 YFSETQ. The CDR3 is 15 residues long. In DNA, the CDR3 is TGCGCCAGCAGCCTCACTTTTGAGATGAACACTGAAGCTTTCTTT. Its translation is CASSLTFEMNTEAFF.

In nucleotides, the CDR3 is TGTGCCAGCAGAGGACTAGCGGTTGGGGATACGCAGTATTTT. Translating gives CASRGLAVGDTQYF. The rearrangement links TRBV6-5 to TRBJ2-3; 10 positions agree with TRBD2. Germline V lookup: CDR1 MNHEY, CDR2 SVGAGI. The junction had 6 bases not matched to a gene; V was cut back by 6 bases and J by 6 bases. There are 14 residues in the CDR3.

The rearrangement uses TRBV6-5 and TRBJ1-2; tentative D call: TRBD1 (5 bases). This CDR3 contains 15 residues. Germline V gene sequence: CDR1 MNHEY, CDR2 SVGAGI. Trimming left V 0 bases short and J 2 bases short, with 10 bases between. DNA for the CDR3: TGTGCCAGCAGTTACTCGATTCAGGGAAACTATGGCTACACCTTC. It translates to CASSYSIQGNYGYTF.

The rearrangement joins TRBV5-1 to TRBJ2-7, with D perhaps matching TRBD2 (7 bases). The CDR3 is 15 residues long. The germline CDR1 and CDR2 sequences are SGHRS and YFSETQ. The V end lost 0 bases, the J end lost 5 bases, and 15 bases lay between the germline ends. In DNA form, the CDR3 reads TGCGCCAGCAGCTTGGAGGGGGGGCTCGTAGACGAGCAGTACTTC. As protein: CASSLEGGLVDEQYF. The full variable domain, its missing parts supplied by reference TRBV5-1 and TRBJ2-7, is KAGVTQTPRYLIKTRGQQVTLSCSPISGHRSVSWYQQTPGQGLQFLFEYFSETQRNKGNFPGRFSGRQFSNSRSEMNVSTLELGDSALYLCASSLEGGLVDEQYFGPGTRLTVT.

The rearrangement joins TRBV11-2 to TRBJ2-7; 7 bases agree with TRBD1. This CDR3 has 15 amino acids. Looked up from germline, CDR1 is SGHAT and CDR2 is FQNNGV. The J segment lost 2 bases and the V segment lost 3 bases, leaving 7 bases of the junction unmatched. For the CDR3, the DNA is TGTGCCAGCAGCTTCGGCCGGGACAGAGCCTACGAGCAGTACTTC. This translates into CASSFGRDRAYEQYF. Combining the CDR3 with reference TRBV11-2 and TRBJ2-7 gives the whole variable domain EAGVAQSPRYKIIEKRQSVAFWCNPISGHATLYWYQQILGQGPKLLIQFQNNGVVDDSQLPKDRFSAERLKGVDSTLKIQPAKLEDSAVYLCASSFGRDRAYEQYFGPGTRLTVT.

J is TRBJ1-2 and V is TRBV27; D ambiguous. V was cut by 3 bases and J by 2 bases, with 7 bases left in between. Looked up from germline, CDR1 is MNHEY and CDR2 is SMNVEV (reference sequence). This CDR3 is built from 13 residues. The CDR3 loop reads CASSLAENYGYTF. In DNA form, the CDR3 reads TGTGCCAGCAGTTTGGCAGAAAACTATGGCTACACCTTC.

The chain employs TRBV7-7 and TRBJ2-7; D is uncertain. The CDR3 runs to 16 residues. Trimming took 5 bases from V and 0 from J, leaving 17 bases between them. Germline assignment: CDR1 SSHAT and CDR2 FNYEAQ (reference sequence). This CDR3 is CASSPGGSASSYEQYF. The CDR3 bases are TGTGCCAGCAGCCCCGGTGGTTCTGCGAGCTCCTACGAGCAGTACTTC.

The chain combines TRBV6-5 with TRBJ2-1; D is ambiguous. The CDR3 consists of 10 residues. Trimming left V 2 bases short and J 10 bases short, with 3 bases between. The germline CDR1 and CDR2 sequences are MNHEY and SVGAGI. The CDR3 nucleotides are TGTGCCAGCAGTTACCTGGAGCAGTTCTTC. Its translation: CASSYLEQFF.

This sequence joins TRBV29-1 and TRBJ1-3; 9 bases are a match to TRBD1. With 5 bases clipped from V and 7 bases from J, the junction kept 15 bases outside the gene matches. Germline lookup yields CDR1 SQVTM and CDR2 ANQGSEA. The CDR3 is 16 amino acids. CDR3 DNA: TGCAGCGTTAAAAGACCGGGACAGGGAATCAGCAACACCATATATTTT. It is translated as CSVKRPGQGISNTIYF.

This chain's CDR3 is CASSQDGGGRYGEQFF. The CDR3 coding sequence is TGCGCCAGCAGCCAAGATGGGGGGGGGCGTTACGGTGAGCAGTTCTTC. The chain joins TRBV4-1 to TRBJ2-1; a possible D gene is TRBD2 (7 bases). Trimming removed 0 bases at V and 9 bases at J, with 18 bases between. The germline V gene has CDR1 MGHRA and CDR2 YSYEKL. The CDR3 covers 16 residues.

V gene TRBV9 combines with J gene TRBJ2-1; 7 bases line up with TRBD2. After removal of 3 bases from V and 12 bases from J, the junction contained 9 bases not matched to a gene. This CDR3 comprises 13 residues. In germline, CDR1 is SGDLS, CDR2 YYNGEE. This CDR3 is CASSGPRTRTQFF. The CDR3 bases are TGTGCCAGCAGCGGACCACGGACTAGAACGCAGTTCTTC.

The chain combines TRBV7-2 with TRBJ2-1; tentatively, D is TRBD2 (5 bases). Germline CDR1 SGHTA, CDR2 FQGNSA. Trimming removed 3 bases from V and 0 bases from J, with 12 bases in between. The CDR3 sequence is 16 residues long. The CDR3 DNA follows: TGTGCCAGCAGCTTTCATCTAGGGAGCTCCTACAATGAGCAGTTCTTC. Its protein is CASSFHLGSSYNEQFF.

The gene calls are TRBV28 and TRBJ2-7, with D hard to call. V shed 5 bases and J shed 2 bases, with 7 bases lying between them. The germline CDR1 and CDR2 sequences are MDHEN and SYDVKM. The CDR3 is 12 residues long. The CDR3 coding sequence is TGTGCCAGCAGTCGGTCGCCCTACGAGCAGTACTTC. It translates to CASSRSPYEQYF.

The chain recombines TRBV2 with TRBJ1-1; D remains unclear. CDR3 length: 14 amino acids. CDR1 and CDR2 (germline): SNHLY, FYNNEI. Deletions cut 3 bases from V and 6 bases from J, with 14 bases between. The chain's CDR3 is CASSDEDIKPEAFF. The CDR3 region has the DNA TGTGCCAGCAGTGATGAAGACATTAAGCCTGAAGCTTTCTTT. The full variable domain, in which reference TRBV2 and TRBJ1-1 provide the parts outside the CDR3, is EPEVTQTPSHQVTQMGQEVILRCVPISNHLYFYWYRQILGQKVEFLVSFYNNEISEKSEIFDDQFSVERPDGSNFTLKIRSTKLEDSAMYFCASSDEDIKPEAFFGQGTRLTVV.

The rearrangement links TRBV10-1 to TRBJ2-3; TRBD2 matches 9 bases. Germline CDR1 reads WNHNN; CDR2 reads SYGVQD (reference sequence). Trimming removed 3 bases from V and 4 bases from J; junction bases left unmatched: 8. CDR3 size: 16 residues. CDR3 region: CASSDKLAGVPDTQYF. The CDR3 DNA reads as TGCGCCAGCAGTGATAAATTAGCGGGAGTCCCAGATACGCAGTATTTT.

CDR3 in DNA: TGTGCCAGCAGAGGGATGGGACCCGGACTAGCGGGTCTCACAGATACGCAGTATTTT. Protein sequence: CASRGMGPGLAGLTDTQYF. The V and J genes are TRBV2 and TRBJ2-3; 11 nucleotides line up with TRBD2. V lost 6 bases to trimming and J lost 2 bases; unmatched junction nucleotides: 16. CDR1 SNHLY and CDR2 FYNNEI come from the germline V gene. The length of the CDR3 is 19 residues.

The V call is TRBV7-9, the J call TRBJ2-1; D might be TRBD2 (7 bases). The germline CDR1 and CDR2 sequences are SEHNR and FQNEAQ (reference sequence). Trimming cost V 2 bases and J 5 bases, with 13 bases left between them. The CDR3 length is 15 residues. CDR3 nucleotide sequence: TGTGCCAGCAGCTTAAGGGGGGGAGGGAACAATGAGCAGTTCTTC. It encodes CASSLRGGGNNEQFF.

The chain couples TRBV7-2 to TRBJ2-3, with D tentatively TRBD2 (5 bases). V gave up 0 bases and J gave up 0 bases, with 10 bases separating them. This CDR3 is built from 16 residues. The germline V gene encodes CDR1 SGHTA and CDR2 FQGNSA. The chain's CDR3 is CASSLAGAASTDTQYF. For the CDR3, the DNA is TGTGCCAGCAGCTTAGCGGGAGCGGCTAGCACAGATACGCAGTATTTT.